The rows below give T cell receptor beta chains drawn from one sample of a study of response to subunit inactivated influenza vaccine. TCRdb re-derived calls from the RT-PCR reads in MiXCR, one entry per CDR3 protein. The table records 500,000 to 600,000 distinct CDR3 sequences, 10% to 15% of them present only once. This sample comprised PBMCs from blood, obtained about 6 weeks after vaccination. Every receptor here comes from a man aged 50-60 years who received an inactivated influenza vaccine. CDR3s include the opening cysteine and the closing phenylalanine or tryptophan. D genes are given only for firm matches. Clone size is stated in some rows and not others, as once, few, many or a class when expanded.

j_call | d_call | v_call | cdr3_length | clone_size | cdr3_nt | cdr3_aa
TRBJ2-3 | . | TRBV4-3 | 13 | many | TGCGCCAGCAGCCCTCGAGAAACAGATACGCAGTATTTT | CASSPRETDTQYF
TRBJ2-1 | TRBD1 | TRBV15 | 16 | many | TGTGCCACCAGCAGGGGGGACAGGGGGCGCGTCAATGAGCAGTTCTTC | CATSRGDRGRVNEQFF
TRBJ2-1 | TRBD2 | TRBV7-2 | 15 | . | TGTGCCAGCAGCCTACTAGCGGGGGGTCCCGTTGAGCAGTTCTTC | CASSLLAGGPVEQFF
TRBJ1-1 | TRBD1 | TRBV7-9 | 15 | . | TGTGCCAGCAGCTCAAATCGACAGGGTCCCACTGAAGCTTTCTTT | CASSSNRQGPTEAFF
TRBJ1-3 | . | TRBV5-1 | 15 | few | TGCGCCAGCAGCTTGGCGGTCAGCTCTGGAAACACCATATATTTT | CASSLAVSSGNTIYF
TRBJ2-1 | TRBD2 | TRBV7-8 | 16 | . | TGTGCCAGCAGCTTAGCCCCCGGGACTAACTTCAATGAGCAGTTCTTC | CASSLAPGTNFNEQFF
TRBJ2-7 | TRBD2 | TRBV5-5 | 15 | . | TGTGCCAGCAGCTTGGGGTCTAGCGGGGGCTACGAGCAGTACTTC | CASSLGSSGGYEQYF
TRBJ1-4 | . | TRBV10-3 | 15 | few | TGTGCCATCAGTCCCCAGGCTGCAACTAATGAAAAACTGTTTTTT | CAISPQAATNEKLFF
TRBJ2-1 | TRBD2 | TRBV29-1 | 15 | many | TGCAGCGCGACTAGCGGGACTAGCTCCTACAATGAGCAGTTCTTC | CSATSGTSSYNEQFF
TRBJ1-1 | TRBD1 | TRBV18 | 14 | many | TGTGCCAGCTCAGGGGGACAGCTGAACACTGAAGCTTTCTTT | CASSGGQLNTEAFF
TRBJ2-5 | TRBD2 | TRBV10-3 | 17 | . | TGTGCCATCAGTGAGTTTCGCGGAGCGGGGGGACAAGAGACCCAGTACTTC | CAISEFRGAGGQETQYF
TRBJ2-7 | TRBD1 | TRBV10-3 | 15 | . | TGTGCCATCAGTCCGTGGGACAGTGGTTCCTACGAGCAGTACTTC | CAISPWDSGSYEQYF
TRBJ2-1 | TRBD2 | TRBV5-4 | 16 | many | TGTGCCAGCAGCCACGGGACTAGCGGGACCTACAATGAGCAGTTCTTC | CASSHGTSGTYNEQFF
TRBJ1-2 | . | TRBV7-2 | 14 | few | TGTGCCAGCAGCCTTCCCCTGGACCGGGATGGCTACACCTTC | CASSLPLDRDGYTF
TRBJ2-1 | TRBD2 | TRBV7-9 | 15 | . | TGTGCCAGCAGCTTCTCCGGGACTAGCGGTAATGAGCAGTTCTTC | CASSFSGTSGNEQFF
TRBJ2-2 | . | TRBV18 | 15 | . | TGTGCCAGCTCACCACAGGACAGAAGCACCGGGGAGCTGTTTTTT | CASSPQDRSTGELFF
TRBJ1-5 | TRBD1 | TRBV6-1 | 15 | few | TGTGCCAGCTTGGACAGGGGCCGCCCCAAGGAGCCCCAGCATTTT | CASLDRGRPKEPQHF
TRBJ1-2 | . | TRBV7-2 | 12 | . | TGTGCCAGCAGCTTTGAGGGGCGGGTCTACACCTTC | CASSFEGRVYTF
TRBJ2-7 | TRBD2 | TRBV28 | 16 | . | TGTGCCAGCAGTTTACGTCCAGCGGGGGCCTCCTACGAGCAGTACTTC | CASSLRPAGASYEQYF
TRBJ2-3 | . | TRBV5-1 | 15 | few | TGCGCCAGCAGCTTGGGGATCGCCCCGCCAGATACGCAGTATTTT | CASSLGIAPPDTQYF
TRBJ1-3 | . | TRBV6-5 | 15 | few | TGTGCCAGCAGTTATAGGGAAACGGCCGGAAACACCATATATTTT | CASSYRETAGNTIYF
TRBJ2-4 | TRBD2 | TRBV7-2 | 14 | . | TGTGCCAGCAGCTCCCCCGGGAGGGGAAACATTCAGTACTTC | CASSSPGRGNIQYF
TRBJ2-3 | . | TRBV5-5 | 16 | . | TGTGCCAGCAGCTTGATGCGTAGGGGAGACACAGATACGCAGTATTTT | CASSLMRRGDTDTQYF
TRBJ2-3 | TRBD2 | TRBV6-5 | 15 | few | TGTGCCAGCAGTTACGTAGCGGGAGTCACAGATACGCAGTATTTT | CASSYVAGVTDTQYF
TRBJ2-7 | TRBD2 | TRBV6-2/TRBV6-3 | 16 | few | TGTGCCAGCAGTTCCGTTTCGACTAGCGGAACCTACGAGCAGTACTTC | CASSSVSTSGTYEQYF
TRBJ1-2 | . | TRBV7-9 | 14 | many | TGTGCCAGCAGCTTAGGACCGTTGCTCGGTGGCTACACCTTC | CASSLGPLLGGYTF
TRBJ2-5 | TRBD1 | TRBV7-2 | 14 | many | TGTGCCAGCAGCTTCCGGACAGGGGGAGAGACCCAGTACTTC | CASSFRTGGETQYF
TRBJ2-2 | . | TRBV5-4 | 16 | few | TGTGCCAGCAGACAGGGCCCCCACACGAACACCGGGGAGCTGTTTTTT | CASRQGPHTNTGELFF
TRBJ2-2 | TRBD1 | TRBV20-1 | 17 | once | TGCAGTGCTAGAGATGGTTTACAGGGGGCCCTCCACGGGGAGCTGTTTTTT | CSARDGLQGALHGELFF
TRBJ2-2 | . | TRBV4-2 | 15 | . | TGTGCCAGCAGCCAAGACGTTCAAGGGGACGGGGAGCTGTTTTTT | CASSQDVQGDGELFF
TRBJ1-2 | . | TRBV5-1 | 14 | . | TGCGCCAGCAGCTACGGGCCTTCGGACGGTGGCTACACCTTC | CASSYGPSDGGYTF
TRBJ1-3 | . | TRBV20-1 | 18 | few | TGCAGTGCTAGAGTTTCGAAAGCTATGCGCTTCACTGGAAACACCATATATTTT | CSARVSKAMRFTGNTIYF
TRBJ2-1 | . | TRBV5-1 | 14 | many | TGCGCCAGCAGCTTGTGGGACAAATACAATGAGCAGTTCTTC | CASSLWDKYNEQFF
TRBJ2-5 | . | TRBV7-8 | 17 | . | TGTGCCAGCAGCTTAGGGGTTCTAGGGGTCTACCAAGAGACCCAGTACTTC | CASSLGVLGVYQETQYF
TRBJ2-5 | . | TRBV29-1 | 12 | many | TGCAGCGTTGACAGGGGAGGAGAGACCCAGTACTTC | CSVDRGGETQYF
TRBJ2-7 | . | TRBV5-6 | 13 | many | TGTGCCAGCAGCTTCCAGGGTACTGTCGAGCAGTACTTC | CASSFQGTVEQYF
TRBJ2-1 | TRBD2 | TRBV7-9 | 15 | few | TGTGCCAGCAGCTTAATAGCGGGAAGGGACAATGAGCAGTTCTTC | CASSLIAGRDNEQFF
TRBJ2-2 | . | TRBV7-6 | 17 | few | TGTGCCAGCAGCTTAGAACACCCGGGTCCGAACACCGGGGAGCTGTTTTTT | CASSLEHPGPNTGELFF
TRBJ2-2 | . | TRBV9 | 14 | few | TGTGCCAGCAGCGTAGCTTGGAGTGACGGGGAGCTGTTTTTT | CASSVAWSDGELFF
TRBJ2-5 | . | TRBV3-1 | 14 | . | TGTGCCAGCAGCCGTCCGGGACCGGTGGAGACCCAGTACTTC | CASSRPGPVETQYF
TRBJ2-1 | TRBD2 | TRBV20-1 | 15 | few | TGCAGTGCTAGAGACGGGACTAGCGGTCTCAATGAGCAGTTCTTC | CSARDGTSGLNEQFF
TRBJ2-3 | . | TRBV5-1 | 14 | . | TGCGCCAGCAGCGAACCGGTTGGCACAGATACGCAGTATTTT | CASSEPVGTDTQYF
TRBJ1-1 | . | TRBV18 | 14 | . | TGTGCCAGCTCAGAACAACAGGGCGGCACTGAAGCTTTCTTT | CASSEQQGGTEAFF
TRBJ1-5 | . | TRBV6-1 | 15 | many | TGTGCCAGCAGTCGGGACCCAAATAGCAATCAGCCCCAGCATTTT | CASSRDPNSNQPQHF
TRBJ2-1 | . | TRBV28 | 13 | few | TGTGCCAGCAGTAGGGACTCGAACAATGAGCAGTTCTTC | CASSRDSNNEQFF
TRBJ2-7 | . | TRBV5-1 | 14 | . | TGCGCCAGCAGCTCTGACCGTCCCGGTCACGAGCAGTACTTC | CASSSDRPGHEQYF
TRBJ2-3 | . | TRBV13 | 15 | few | TGTGCCAGCAGCTCCCCAAGGAGGAACACAGATACGCAGTATTTT | CASSSPRRNTDTQYF
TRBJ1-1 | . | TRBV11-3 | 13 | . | TGTGCCAGCAGCTCCCGGGCTCACTCTGAAGCTTTCTTT | CASSSRAHSEAFF
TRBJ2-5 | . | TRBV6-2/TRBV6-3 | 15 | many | TGTGCCAGCAGTTACCCAGCGGACCATCTGGAGACCCAGTACTTC | CASSYPADHLETQYF
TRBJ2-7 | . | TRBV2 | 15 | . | TGTGCCAGCAGTGAGGGGACACCCCTGTCCTACGAGCAGTACTTC | CASSEGTPLSYEQYF
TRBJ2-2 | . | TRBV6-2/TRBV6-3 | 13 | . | TGTGCCAGCAGGCGGGATAACACCGGGGAGCTGTTTTTT | CASRRDNTGELFF
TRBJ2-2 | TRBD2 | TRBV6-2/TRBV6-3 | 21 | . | TGTGCCAGCAGTTTCTCCGGGGAGGGGGATGCGGGAGGCCCTAACACCGGGGAGCTGTTTTTT | CASSFSGEGDAGGPNTGELFF
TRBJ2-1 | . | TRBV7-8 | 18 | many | TGTGCCAGCAGCTTAGAGGACTCAGGGGTTTCAAACTACAATGAGCAGTTCTTC | CASSLEDSGVSNYNEQFF
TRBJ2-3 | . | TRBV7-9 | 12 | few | TGTGCCAGCAGGGGAGGCCAAAATACGCAGTATTTT | CASRGGQNTQYF
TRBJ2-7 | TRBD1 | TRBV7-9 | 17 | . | TGTGCCAGCAGCTTAGCTTCGGGACAGGGGGCCTACTACGAGCAGTACTTC | CASSLASGQGAYYEQYF
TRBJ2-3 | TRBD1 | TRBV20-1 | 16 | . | TGCAGTGCTAGTACTAGTGACAGGGAAACCCCCTATACGCAGTATTTT | CSASTSDRETPYTQYF
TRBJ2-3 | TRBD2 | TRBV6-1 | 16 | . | TGTGCCAGCAGCCCCAGGCGGGGGGTTAGCACAGATACGCAGTATTTT | CASSPRRGVSTDTQYF
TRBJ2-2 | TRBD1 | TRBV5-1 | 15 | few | TGCGCCAGCAGCTTTACAGGGGGTGTCACCGGGGAGCTGTTTTTT | CASSFTGGVTGELFF
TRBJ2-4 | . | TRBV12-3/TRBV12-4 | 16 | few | TGTGCCAGCAGTTTAGCGTCCTTGGTAGCCAAAAACATTCAGTACTTC | CASSLASLVAKNIQYF